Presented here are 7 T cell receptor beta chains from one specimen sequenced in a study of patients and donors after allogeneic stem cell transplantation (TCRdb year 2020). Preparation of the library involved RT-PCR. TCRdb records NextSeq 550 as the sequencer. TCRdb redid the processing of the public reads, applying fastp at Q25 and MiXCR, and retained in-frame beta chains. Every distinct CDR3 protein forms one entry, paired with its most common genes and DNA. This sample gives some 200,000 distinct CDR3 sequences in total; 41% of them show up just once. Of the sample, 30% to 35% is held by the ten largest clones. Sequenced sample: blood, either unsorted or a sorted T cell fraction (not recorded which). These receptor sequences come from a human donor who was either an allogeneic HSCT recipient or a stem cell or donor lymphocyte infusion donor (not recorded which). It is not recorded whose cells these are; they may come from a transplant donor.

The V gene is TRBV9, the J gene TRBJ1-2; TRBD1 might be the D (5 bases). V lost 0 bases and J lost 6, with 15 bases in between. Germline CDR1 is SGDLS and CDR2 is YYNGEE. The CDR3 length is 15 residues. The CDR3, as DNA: TGTGCCAGCAGCGTAGGTCAGGGCTTGGTGGATGGCTACACCTTC. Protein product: CASSVGQGLVDGYTF.

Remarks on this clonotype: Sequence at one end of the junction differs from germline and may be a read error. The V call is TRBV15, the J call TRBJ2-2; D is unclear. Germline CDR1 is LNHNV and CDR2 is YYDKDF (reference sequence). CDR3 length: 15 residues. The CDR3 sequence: CATSRATVNTAELFF. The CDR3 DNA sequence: TGTGCCACCAGCAGAGCGACTGTTAACACCGCGGAGCTGTTTTTT.

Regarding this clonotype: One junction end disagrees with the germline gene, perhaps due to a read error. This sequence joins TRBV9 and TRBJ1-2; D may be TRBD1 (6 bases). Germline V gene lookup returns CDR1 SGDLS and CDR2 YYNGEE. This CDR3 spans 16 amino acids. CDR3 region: CACSTSGTQDAVGYTF. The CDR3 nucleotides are TGTGCCTGCAGCACCTCTGGGACACAGGATGCGGTTGGCTACACCTTC. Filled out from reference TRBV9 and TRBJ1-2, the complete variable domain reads DSGVTQTPKHLITATGQRVTLRCSPRSGDLSVYWYQQSLDQGLQFLIQYYNGEERAKGNILERFSAQQFPDLHSELNLSSLELGDSALYFCACSTSGTQDAVGYTFGSGTRLTVV.

The CDR3 nucleotides are TGTGCCAGCAGTTACCCTTCTGAAGCTTTCTTT. It is translated as CASSYPSEAFF. The chain uses TRBV6-2 or TRBV6-3 and TRBJ1-1; D is unclear. CDR1 and CDR2 from the germline V gene are MNHEY and SVGEGT. V was trimmed by 2 bases and J by 6 bases, leaving 4 bases between them. This CDR3 is built from 11 residues.

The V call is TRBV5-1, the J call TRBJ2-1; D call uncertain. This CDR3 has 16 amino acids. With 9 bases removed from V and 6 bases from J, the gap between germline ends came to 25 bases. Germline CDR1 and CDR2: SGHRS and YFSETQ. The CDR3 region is CAIRNPGSQSGNEQFF. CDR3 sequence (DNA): TGCGCCATCAGAAACCCCGGGTCACAATCCGGCAATGAGCAGTTCTTC.

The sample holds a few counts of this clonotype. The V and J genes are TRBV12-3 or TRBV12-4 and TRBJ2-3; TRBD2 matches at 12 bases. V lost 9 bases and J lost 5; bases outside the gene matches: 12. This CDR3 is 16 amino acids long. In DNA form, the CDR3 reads TGTGCCAGTCAACCCCCGGGACTAGCGGGCCGAGATACGCAGTATTTT. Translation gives CASQPPGLAGRDTQYF.

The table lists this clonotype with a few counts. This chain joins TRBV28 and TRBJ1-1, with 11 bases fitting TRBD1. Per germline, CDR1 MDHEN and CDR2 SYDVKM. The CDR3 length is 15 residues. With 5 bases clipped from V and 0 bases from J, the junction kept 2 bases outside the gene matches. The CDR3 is CASSGTGGVNTEAFF. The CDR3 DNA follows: TGTGCCAGCAGTGGGACAGGGGGGGTGAACACTGAAGCTTTCTTT. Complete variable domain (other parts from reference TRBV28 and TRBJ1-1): DVKVTQSSRYLVKRTGEKVFLECVQDMDHENMFWYRQDPGLGLRLIYFSYDVKMKEKGDIPEGYSVSREKKERFSLILESASTNQTSMYLCASSGTGGVNTEAFFGQGTRLTVV.